Sequencing of this T cell receptor beta chain was carried out in a study of blood T cell repertoires in COVID-19. Participants, 18 to 89 years old, spanned about two dozen US areas. The assay was immunoSEQ multiplex PCR, and TCRdb's table has in-frame clones only and misses some. The repertoire has more than 350,000 clones, about 88% of them found once; the top ten carry 1.4%. Trimming pared 6 bases from V and 6 bases from J, leaving 14 bases between. The CDR3 is 13 amino acids. Looked up from germline, CDR1 is PRHDT and CDR2 is FYEKMQ (reference sequence). Sequenced material: PBMCs or T cells enriched from blood (not recorded which). This receptor was identified in a woman aged 18-29 years who had been exposed to COVID-19. The chain has TRBV13 and TRBJ1-1; the D gene is possibly TRBD1 (5 bases). Here the CDR3 DNA reads TGTGCCAGCAGTGAAGAAGGAGGGGCTGAAGCTTTCTTT. Translation: CASSEEGGAEAFF. Full variable domain (outside the CDR3, taken from reference TRBV13 and TRBJ1-1): AAGVIQSPRHLIKEKRETATLKCYPIPRHDTVYWYQQGPGQDPQFLISFYEKMQSDKGSIPDRFSAQQFSDYHSELNMSSLELGDSALYFCASSEEGGAEAFFGQGTRLTVV.